Given below is one TCR beta chain in context. Its cognate antigen is unknown. Trimming left V 1 base short and J 8 bases short, with 11 bases between. The CDR3 sequence is 13 residues long. Germline lookup yields CDR1 MNHNS and CDR2 SASEGT. The data were taken from a study of memory CD4+ T cells and cytomegalovirus serostatus. Study overall: Of the healthy Belgian adults, nine or ten were CMV seropositive and 24 seronegative. Study-level findings and limits: Of roughly 180 reported CMV TCRbeta sequences, 65 to 85 were found in memory CD4+ repertoires.

The sort gate was single viable CD3+CD4+CD8-CD45RO+ cells for memory CD4+ T cells. Serum IgG to CMV pp150, pp28, p38 and p52 defined serostatus. The data were produced by immunoSEQ multiplex PCR, yet TCRdb's version contains in-frame clones alone and is incomplete. This sample has approximately 63,000 clones, with around 80% found just once. The clonotype originates from an adult in good health and CMV-seronegative. Some clones in this sample may be carry-over from other donors' samples. Material for sequencing was memory CD4+ T cells from blood. The chain couples TRBV6-1 to TRBJ1-2, with no clear D. CDR3 protein: CASSEEGIRGYTF. The CDR3 region has the DNA TGTGCCAGCAGTGAAGAGGGAATAAGGGGCTACACCTTC.